This TCR beta chain was identified during a study of PD-1 blockade in classical Hodgkin lymphoma. For this clone: The antigen remains undetermined.

Clones were sequenced by immunoSEQ multiplex PCR, and TCRdb holds only the in-frame ones, with some missing. Here the sample spans about 12,000 clones, over 75% being singletons. The patients all showed relapse after autologous stem cell transplantation, while their brentuximab vedotin exposure varied. Study-wide results and caveats: Those starting nivolumab under 1 year post-ASCT were excluded.

The length of the CDR3 is 15 residues. CDR1 is SGHTA, CDR2 FQGNSA, per germline. The V end lost 6 bases, the J end lost 2 bases, and 16 bases lay between the germline ends. The receptor was derived from a human donor with classical Hodgkin lymphoma. The chain is built from TRBV7-2 and TRBJ1-2; the D is unclear. The sequencing used peripheral blood mononuclear cells (PBMCs), collected at baseline. CDR3 sequence: CASRAPGERNYGYTF. The CDR3 DNA follows: TGTGCCAGCAGGGCGCCGGGAGAAAGAAACTATGGCTACACCTTC.